The T cell receptor (beta chain) described here comes from a study of cytomegalovirus exposure and HLA in healthy donors. PCR primers comprised 60 Vbeta and 13 Jbeta primers. Generated by immunoSEQ multiplex PCR, the TCRdb table keeps only in-frame clones and is missing some. There are about 120,000 clones in the sample; around 69% occur only once, and nearly 8.5% lies in the top ten. The CDR3 is 16 residues long. Trimming pared 6 bases from V and 1 base from J, leaving 15 bases between. Germline CDR1 and CDR2: SGHTA and FQGNSA. The sequence came from a woman aged 40 to 49 in good health and CMV-seropositive. What was sequenced was PBMCs. The V gene is TRBV7-2, the J gene TRBJ2-2, with D possibly TRBD2 on 7 matching bases. The CDR3 sequence: CASSRTGGQNTGELFF. DNA of the CDR3: TGTGCCAGCAGTCGAACCGGGGGGCAGAACACCGGGGAGCTGTTTTTT. Based on the CDR3 plus reference TRBV7-2 and TRBJ2-2, the full variable domain is GAGVSQSPSNKVTEKGKDVELRCDPISGHTALYWYRQSLGQGLEFLIYFQGNSAPDKSGLPSDRFSAERTGGSVSTLTIQRTQQEDSAVYLCASSRTGGQNTGELFFGEGSRLTVL.